This T cell receptor (beta chain) is from a study of cytotoxic CD8 clonotypes in ibrutinib-treated CLL. The wider study: There were, on average, around 260,000 productive templates and tens of thousands of productive rearrangements per sample. Findings and limits, study-wide: Clonality increased at ibrutinib response and stayed stable in sustained remission. At progression, however, it fell back toward baseline. Baseline clonality exceeded age-matched healthy donors and tracked circulating CD8+ T-cell counts.

This table comes from immunoSEQ multiplex PCR, and its TCRdb copy is limited to in-frame clones, with some not included. In the table there are approximately 170,000 clones, approximately 91% of which are singletons. Trimming pared 6 bases from V and 5 bases from J, leaving 13 bases between. This CDR3 region has 13 residues. Per the germline V gene, CDR1 is MNHEY and CDR2 is SVGAGI. This clone has a single count. What it binds is not known. This chain joins TRBV6-5 and TRBJ1-1, with D possibly being TRBD1 (5 bases). This TCR came from a human donor with chronic lymphocytic leukemia. The source was PBMCs, collected at disease progression, from a patient treated with ibrutinib. CDR3 nucleotide sequence: TGTGCCAGCAGCCCGGGGGGGGGTACTGAAGCTTTCTTT. It codes for CASSPGGGTEAFF.